This T cell receptor beta chain came from a study of T-cell memory formation after mild COVID-19. Study-wide points: While clones contracting from day 15 to 85 were balanced between CD4 and CD8, later expanders leaned CD4+. The finding that pre-infection memory included some responding clones suggested that cross-reactive memory joined.

This clonotype came up a few times. Its antigen is not known. TCRdb re-derived calls from the 5' RACE reads in MiXCR, one entry per CDR3 protein. The data show 84,000 or so distinct CDR3 sequences, around 14% seen once. The clonotype comes from an adult woman who had mild COVID-19 (a few samples of this study predate the infection). Cell type and time point are not known. The sequenced sample consisted of PBMCs or a T cell subset sorted from them (not recorded which).

The CDR3 region is CASSPRQGGDTGELFF. As DNA, the CDR3 is TGTGCCAGCAGTCCCAGGCAGGGGGGTGACACCGGGGAGCTGTTTTTT. The gene calls are TRBV6-5 and TRBJ2-2; weak D call: TRBD1 (7 bases). The germline V gene has CDR1 MNHEY and CDR2 SVGAGI. This CDR3 contains 16 residues. Deletions cut 5 bases from V and 3 bases from J, with 16 bases between.